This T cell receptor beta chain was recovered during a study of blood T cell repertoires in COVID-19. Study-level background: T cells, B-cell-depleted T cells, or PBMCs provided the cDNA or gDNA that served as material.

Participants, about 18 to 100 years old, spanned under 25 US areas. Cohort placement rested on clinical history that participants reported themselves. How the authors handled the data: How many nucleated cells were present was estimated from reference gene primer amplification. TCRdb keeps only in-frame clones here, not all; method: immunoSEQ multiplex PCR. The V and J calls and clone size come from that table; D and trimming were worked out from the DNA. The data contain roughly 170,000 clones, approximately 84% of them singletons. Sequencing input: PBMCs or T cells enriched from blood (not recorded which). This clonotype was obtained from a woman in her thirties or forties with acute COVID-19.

As DNA, the CDR3 is TGTGCCAGTAGTATCATGGCTGGGGCCCAGGGGCAGTTCTTC. Protein product: CASSIMAGAQGQFF. The chain combines TRBV19 with TRBJ2-1; possible D gene TRBD1, 5 bases. The germline V and J ends were trimmed by 3 bases and 12 bases, with 18 bases remaining between them. This CDR3 comprises 14 residues. Germline V gene sequence: CDR1 LNHDA, CDR2 SQIVND (reference sequence).